This passage covers 6 T cell receptor beta chains from one sample sequenced in a study of cytomegalovirus exposure and HLA in healthy donors. The PCR was carried out with 60 Vbeta primers and 13 Jbeta primers. Here immunoSEQ multiplex PCR was the method, and the copy in TCRdb shows in-frame clones only, minus some. The table records approximately 210,000 clones, roughly 76% of them present only once. What was sequenced was PBMCs. These receptors came from a woman aged 25 to 39 in good health and CMV-seropositive.

This chain connects TRBV5-1 to TRBJ2-7; possibly TRBD2 for D (7 bases). Germline V CDR1 and CDR2: SGHRS, YFSETQ. This CDR3 region has 15 residues. The ends were cut back, 4 bases at V and 9 bases at J, with 23 bases in the middle. The CDR3 DNA follows: TGCGCCAGCAGCCCGAAGGGGGGGCGGGGCGTATGGCAGTACTTC. It codes for CASSPKGGRGVWQYF. The full variable domain, completed using reference TRBV5-1 and TRBJ2-7, is KAGVTQTPRYLIKTRGQQVTLSCSPISGHRSVSWYQQTPGQGLQFLFEYFSETQRNKGNFPGRFSGRQFSNSRSEMNVSTLELGDSALYLCASSPKGGRGVWQYFGPGTRLTVT.

This sequence joins TRBV20-1 and TRBJ2-7; D might be TRBD2 (5 bases). Trimming stripped 7 bases from V and 5 bases from J, with 12 bases between. Germline CDR1 DFQATT, CDR2 SNEGSKA (reference sequence). The CDR3 runs to 11 residues. CDR3 sequence reads: CSVRAVNEQYF. The DNA of the CDR3 is TGCAGTGTGCGGGCGGTTAACGAGCAGTACTTC.

The chain employs TRBV27 and TRBJ2-7; D perhaps matches TRBD2 (5 bases). The V and J ends lost 2 bases and 1 base respectively, with 9 bases between them. The CDR3 length is 14 residues. The germline V gene encodes CDR1 MNHEY and CDR2 SMNVEV (reference sequence). CDR3 bases: TGTGCCAGCAGTTTAATTGAGGGATCCTACGAGCAGTACTTC. Translating it yields CASSLIEGSYEQYF.

The chain carries TRBV7-2 and TRBJ2-5, with D maybe TRBD2 (7 bases). From germline, CDR1 is SGHTA and CDR2 FQGNSA. This CDR3 spans 14 amino acids. The germline V and J ends were trimmed by 3 bases and 5 bases, with 13 bases remaining between them. For the CDR3, the DNA is TGTGCCAGCAGCTTTGGGGGGGCCCCGGAGACCCAGTACTTC. Translating it yields CASSFGGAPETQYF.

The chain is built from TRBV7-3 and TRBJ1-2; 10 bases are shared with TRBD1. The V segment lost 1 base and the J segment 7 bases; nucleotides outside the gene matches: 6. In germline, CDR1 is SGHTA, CDR2 FQGTGA. The CDR3 spans 15 residues. CDR3 residues: CASSLRAGTGVGYTF. The DNA of the CDR3 is TGTGCCAGCAGCTTAAGAGCCGGGACAGGGGTTGGCTACACCTTC.

This clone was recorded once. This chain connects TRBV7-2 to TRBJ2-7, with 11 bases aligning to TRBD1. Germline loops: CDR1 SGHTA, CDR2 FQGNSA. CDR3 length: 15 residues. Germline trimming cut 3 bases from V and 5 bases from J; bases unmatched to any gene: 6. CDR3 nucleotide sequence: TGTGCCAGCAGCTTCCGGGACAGGGGGAGAAACGAGCAGTACTTC. Its translation: CASSFRDRGRNEQYF.